These 29 T cell receptor beta chains were all obtained from the same sample, sequenced in a study of blood T cell repertoires in COVID-19. The data were produced by immunoSEQ multiplex PCR, yet TCRdb's version contains in-frame clones alone and is incomplete. This sample yields about 280,000 clones, of which 85% are seen a single time; about 14% belongs to the top ten. Input material: peripheral blood. The origin of the receptors is a human donor in a cohort sampled during active COVID-19.

The chain carries TRBV11-2 and TRBJ2-6; TRBD1 matches at 7 bases. V shed 4 bases, J shed 3 bases, and the junction held 9 bases outside the gene matches. CDR1 and CDR2 (germline): SGHAT, FQNNGV. The CDR3 is 17 amino acids. CDR3 DNA: TGTGCCAGCAGCTCGAGAGGGGGCGCATTTGGGGCCAACGTCCTGACTTTC. It specifies CASSSRGGAFGANVLTF.

This rearrangement joins TRBV10-1 to TRBJ2-3, with 12 bases fitting TRBD2. Trimming cost V 6 bases and J 6 bases; bases outside gene matches: 4. The CDR3 loop spans 14 amino acids. The germline V gene encodes CDR1 WNHNN and CDR2 SYGVQD (reference sequence). The chain's CDR3 is CASRRTSGKDTQYF. The DNA for the CDR3 is TGCGCCAGCAGGCGGACTAGCGGGAAGGATACGCAGTATTTT.

The J gene is TRBJ1-3, the V gene TRBV15; D not certain. This CDR3 contains 14 residues. The germline CDR1 and CDR2 sequences are LNHNV and YYDKDF (reference sequence). Trimming left V 1 base short and J 0 bases short, with 4 bases between. In DNA form, the CDR3 reads TGTGCCACCAGCAGAGTGTACTCTGGAAACACCATATATTTT. Translation gives CATSRVYSGNTIYF.

CDR3 DNA sequence: TGTGCCAGCAGTTTATCCGGACAAGGGGCTGAAGCTTTCTTT. It encodes CASSLSGQGAEAFF. The rearrangement links TRBV27 to TRBJ1-1; D may be TRBD1 (5 bases). CDR1 MNHEY and CDR2 SMNVEV come from the germline V gene (reference sequence). The CDR3 is 14 residues long. V lost 0 bases and J 6 bases, leaving 11 bases between the germline ends.

V gene TRBV19 combines with J gene TRBJ2-7, with TRBD2 identical over 10 bases. The CDR3 consists of 15 residues. Trimming cost V 5 bases and J 6 bases; bases outside gene matches: 10. Germline assignment: CDR1 LNHDA and CDR2 SQIVND (reference sequence). The CDR3 spells CASSFPGLARSEQYF. The DNA for the CDR3 is TGTGCCAGTAGTTTCCCGGGACTAGCGCGATCCGAGCAGTACTTC.

V is TRBV10-2 and J is TRBJ2-2; 10 nucleotides match TRBD2. The CDR3 extends over 16 amino acids. Germline CDR1 reads WSHSY; CDR2 reads SAAADI. V trimming: 5 bases; J trimming: 8 bases; junction bases outside the gene matches: 11. Here the CDR3 DNA reads TGCGCCAGCAGTACCGTGCTAGCGGGAGTCTTAGGGGAGCTGTTTTTT. This gives the protein CASSTVLAGVLGELFF.

The J gene is TRBJ2-2, the V gene TRBV2; weak D call: TRBD1 (6 bases). From germline, CDR1 is SNHLY and CDR2 FYNNEI. This CDR3 has 13 amino acids. The ends were cut back, 4 bases at V and 6 bases at J, with 9 bases in the middle. As DNA, the CDR3 is TGTGCCAGCAGTGCTGGGGGCTCCGGGGAGCTGTTTTTT. Translating it yields CASSAGGSGELFF. Combining the CDR3 with reference TRBV2 and TRBJ2-2 gives the whole variable domain EPEVTQTPSHQVTQMGQEVILRCVPISNHLYFYWYRQILGQKVEFLVSFYNNEISEKSEIFDDQFSVERPDGSNFTLKIRSTKLEDSAMYFCASSAGGSGELFFGEGSRLTVL.

The chain joins TRBV7-2 to TRBJ2-7, with D possibly matching TRBD1 (6 bases). V lost 4 bases to trimming and J lost 1 base, with 11 bases between them. This CDR3 has 14 residues. The V gene's germline CDR1 is SGHTA and CDR2 FQGNSA. In nucleotides, the CDR3 is TGTGCCAGCAGCTCAAACAGGGCGTCCTACGAGCAGTACTTC. This encodes CASSSNRASYEQYF. The full variable domain, with the rest looked up from reference TRBV7-2 and TRBJ2-7, is GAGVSQSPSNKVTEKGKDVELRCDPISGHTALYWYRQSLGQGLEFLIYFQGNSAPDKSGLPSDRFSAERTGGSVSTLTIQRTQQEDSAVYLCASSSNRASYEQYFGPGTRLTVT.

The rearrangement links TRBV19 to TRBJ2-7, with a possible D match to TRBD1 (5 bases). The CDR3 is made up of 14 amino acids. Germline V gene sequence: CDR1 LNHDA, CDR2 SQIVND (reference sequence). With 1 base removed from V and 3 bases from J, the gap between germline ends came to 10 bases. CDR3 sequence: CASSIGRGIYEQYF. In DNA, the CDR3 is TGTGCCAGTAGTATAGGTAGGGGCATCTACGAGCAGTACTTC.

This clone was found once. The genes are TRBV19 and TRBJ1-1; tentative D call: TRBD1 (5 bases). This CDR3 comprises 14 residues. Germline V gene data show CDR1 as LNHDA and CDR2 as SQIVND (reference sequence). The V end lost 7 bases, the J end lost 0 bases, and 12 bases lay between the germline ends. The CDR3 protein is CASNQGFMNTEAFF. The CDR3 nucleotides are TGTGCCAGTAACCAGGGCTTCATGAACACTGAAGCTTTCTTT.

This clone has just one count. The V and J genes are TRBV18 and TRBJ1-4; possible D gene TRBD1, 6 bases. The CDR3 runs 17 residues. Germline V lookup: CDR1 KGHSH, CDR2 LQKENI. Trimming stripped 1 base from V and 0 bases from J, with 12 bases between. DNA for the CDR3: TGTGCCAGCTCACCACGAACAGGGAAGGCAACTAATGAAAAACTGTTTTTT. Its translation: CASSPRTGKATNEKLFF.

J is TRBJ2-1 and V is TRBV5-1, with a possible D match to TRBD2 (6 bases). The germline CDR1 and CDR2 sequences are SGHRS and YFSETQ. The CDR3 contains 14 residues. V gave up 2 bases and J gave up 5 bases, with 11 bases separating them. This CDR3 is CASSFLRRDNEQFF. The CDR3, as DNA: TGCGCCAGCAGCTTCCTGCGGAGGGACAATGAGCAGTTCTTC.

This clone was seen ten or more times. V gene TRBV2 combines with J gene TRBJ2-7, with D uncertain. Germline V gene data show CDR1 as SNHLY and CDR2 as FYNNEI. The CDR3 runs to 14 residues. Trimming shortened V by 5 bases and J by 2 bases, and 13 bases separated the two germline ends. DNA for the CDR3: TGTGCCAGCAGTTACAGCTACCTCGCCTACGAGCAGTACTTC. This sequence encodes CASSYSYLAYEQYF.

This clone was counted between two and nine times. CDR3 sequence: CASSPTSGTTTTQYF. The DNA of the CDR3 is TGTGCCAGCAGCCCGACTAGCGGGACGACTACGACGCAGTACTTC. The chain employs TRBV6-5 and TRBJ2-7; the match to TRBD2 covers 11 bases. Per germline, CDR1 MNHEY and CDR2 SVGAGI. The V gene end was trimmed by 6 bases and the J gene end by 9 bases; junction bases not matched to a gene: 13. This CDR3 contains 15 residues.

This chain joins TRBV5-1 and TRBJ2-1; 9 nucleotides match TRBD1. The CDR3 has 15 amino acids. Unmatched junction bases numbered 4, after V lost 2 bases and J lost 4 bases. Germline V gene sequence: CDR1 SGHRS, CDR2 YFSETQ. As DNA, the CDR3 is TGCGCCAGCAGCTTATCGGGACAGGGTTACAATGAGCAGTTCTTC. The encoded protein is CASSLSGQGYNEQFF.

The chain combines TRBV5-1 with TRBJ1-3; D is unclear. Germline V lookup: CDR1 SGHRS, CDR2 YFSETQ. The CDR3 loop spans 15 amino acids. Trimming removed 4 bases from V and 0 bases from J, with 11 bases in between. CDR3 sequence (DNA): TGCGCCAGCAGCCAGAGGGTTGGCTCTGGAAACACCATATATTTT. Translated: CASSQRVGSGNTIYF.

The V gene is TRBV27, the J gene TRBJ2-7; D remains ambiguous. The germline V and J ends were trimmed by 6 bases and 2 bases, with 11 bases remaining between them. This CDR3 has 13 residues. Germline assignment: CDR1 MNHEY and CDR2 SMNVEV (reference sequence). The CDR3 loop is CASSYASPYEQYF. In DNA form, the CDR3 reads TGTGCCAGCAGCTACGCGTCCCCCTACGAGCAGTACTTC.

The chain is built from TRBV29-1 and TRBJ2-7; a weak D match, TRBD2 (7 bases). Germline V gives CDR1 SQVTM, CDR2 ANQGSEA. This CDR3 is built from 15 residues. The V gene lost 7 bases and the J gene lost 1 base, with 20 bases spanning the gap. CDR3 in amino acids: CSAVGGAWESYEQYF. DNA of the CDR3: TGCAGCGCCGTGGGGGGGGCGTGGGAATCCTACGAGCAGTACTTC.

This clone was counted only a few times. For the CDR3, the DNA is TGTGCCAGCAGCGTCCCCGGCGGGAGGGCACCCAGCTCCTACAATGAGCAGTTCTTC. This gives the protein CASSVPGGRAPSSYNEQFF. V usage is TRBV9 and J usage is TRBJ2-1, with 9 bases that match TRBD2. V dropped 2 bases and J dropped 0; count of bases not matched to a gene: 12. CDR3 length: 19 residues. From germline, CDR1 is SGDLS and CDR2 YYNGEE.

The chain links TRBV27 to TRBJ2-5, with D possibly being TRBD1 (6 bases). Germline V gene sequence: CDR1 MNHEY, CDR2 SMNVEV (reference sequence). With 1 base removed from V and 5 bases from J, the gap between germline ends came to 11 bases. The CDR3 spans 14 residues. The CDR3 reads CASSLYQGSETQYF. CDR3 sequence (DNA): TGTGCCAGCAGTTTATATCAGGGGTCGGAGACCCAGTACTTC.

This clone was seen at least ten times. The V call is TRBV7-9, the J call TRBJ2-7; a weak D match, TRBD1 (5 bases). CDR1 is SEHNR and CDR2 is FQNEAQ in the germline V gene (reference sequence). This CDR3 has 12 residues. Trimming took off 5 bases at V and 5 bases at J, with 10 bases between the two ends. The CDR3 nucleotides read TGTGCCAGCAGCGTCCAGGGCCACGAGCAGTACTTC. Its protein product is CASSVQGHEQYF.

This sequence joins TRBV7-9 and TRBJ2-1; D call uncertain. The V gene lost 1 base and the J gene lost 6 bases, with 16 bases spanning the gap. Per the germline V gene, CDR1 is SEHNR and CDR2 is FQNEAQ (reference sequence). The length of the CDR3 is 16 residues. CDR3 coding DNA: TGTGCCAGCAGCTTAGTATTGTCGTTATCAGGCAATGAGCAGTTCTTC. As protein: CASSLVLSLSGNEQFF.

This clone has only one observation. The chain couples TRBV6-1 to TRBJ1-2; D is perhaps TRBD1 (6 bases). Trimming removed 2 bases at V and 7 bases at J, with 14 bases between. The CDR3 sequence is 14 residues long. Germline CDR1 reads MNHNS; CDR2 reads SASEGT. Written as DNA, the CDR3 is TGTGCCAGCAGTGAAACCCCAGGGGATCGTGGCTACACCTTC. Translated, it gives CASSETPGDRGYTF.

The J gene is TRBJ1-5, the V gene TRBV6-1; 9 bases are a match to TRBD1. Germline lookup yields CDR1 MNHNS and CDR2 SASEGT. The CDR3 runs 16 residues. V gave up 4 bases and J gave up 7 bases; unmatched junction bases: 11. The CDR3 nucleotides read TGTGCCAGCAGTGTCTCCGGGACAGGGAGCCGCCAGCCCCAGCATTTT. It encodes CASSVSGTGSRQPQHF.

This rearrangement joins TRBV19 to TRBJ1-1, with D unresolved. Trimming removed 6 bases at V and 1 base at J, with 6 bases between. This CDR3 has 12 amino acids. Germline CDR1 reads LNHDA; CDR2 reads SQIVND (reference sequence). This chain's CDR3 is CASRLGNTEAFF. The CDR3 region has the DNA TGTGCCAGTAGGCTAGGGAACACTGAAGCTTTCTTT.

This clone was observed once. The genes are TRBV28 and TRBJ2-3; possibly TRBD2 for D (6 bases). Germline V gives CDR1 MDHEN, CDR2 SYDVKM. V lost 4 bases to trimming and J lost 2 bases, with 16 bases between them. This CDR3 has 16 amino acids. CDR3 in DNA: TGTGCCAGCAGTTCGCGGGGCCACGGGACCACAGATACGCAGTATTTT. It is translated as CASSSRGHGTTDTQYF. The whole variable domain, filled in from reference TRBV28 and TRBJ2-3, reads DVKVTQSSRYLVKRTGEKVFLECVQDMDHENMFWYRQDPGLGLRLIYFSYDVKMKEKGDIPEGYSVSREKKERFSLILESASTNQTSMYLCASSSRGHGTTDTQYFGPGTRLTVL.

This clone was counted a few times. The chain uses TRBV6-6 and TRBJ2-3, with D possibly TRBD2 on 6 matching bases. The CDR3 runs to 16 residues. Deletions cut 5 bases from V and 6 bases from J, with 21 bases between. Germline V gene data show CDR1 as MNHNY and CDR2 as SVGAGI (reference sequence). The CDR3: CASSHTVEGGRDTQYF. The CDR3 DNA is TGTGCCAGCAGTCACACCGTCGAGGGAGGCCGGGATACGCAGTATTTT.

The chain has TRBV11-3 and TRBJ1-2; TRBD1 matches at 7 bases. The J segment lost 3 bases and the V segment lost 4 bases, leaving 8 bases of the junction unmatched. Germline V gene lookup returns CDR1 SGHNT and CDR2 YENEEA. CDR3 size: 15 residues. The CDR3 DNA sequence: TGTGCCAGCAGCTCCCCGACCGGGACAGACTATGGCTACACCTTC. This sequence encodes CASSSPTGTDYGYTF. Looking up the rest from reference TRBV11-3 and TRBJ1-2 gives the full variable domain: EAGVVQSPRYKIIEKKQPVAFWCNPISGHNTLYWYLQNLGQGPELLIRYENEEAVDDSQLPKDRFSAERLKGVDSTLKIQPAELGDSAVYLCASSSPTGTDYGYTFGSGTRLTVV.

The chain couples TRBV29-1 to TRBJ2-4, with a tentative D call TRBD1 (6 bases). CDR3 size: 13 residues. Germline CDR1 is SQVTM and CDR2 is ANQGSEA. Trimming left V 6 bases short and J 9 bases short, with 18 bases between. This CDR3 is CSVEGVGAAIQYF. As DNA, the CDR3 is TGCAGCGTCGAGGGGGTAGGGGCAGCCATTCAGTACTTC.